This T cell receptor (beta chain) emerged from a study of T cell responses to AZD1222 COVID-19 vaccine. General study points: White British ancestry dominated among donors, who included more females, and clonal diversity was possibly underestimated.

The protocol was immunoSEQ multiplex PCR, while the TCRdb copy is restricted to in-frame clones and leaves out a portion. There are approximately 110,000 clones in the sample; roughly 87% occur only once, and roughly 1.2% lies in the top ten. Trimming removed 7 bases at V and 0 bases at J, with 11 bases between. CDR1 SGHTS and CDR2 YDEGEE come from the germline V gene. There are 13 residues in the CDR3. With respect to this clone: Its specificity is not known.

The TCR comes from an adult in good health. J is TRBJ2-7 and V is TRBV5-8; D uncertain. Source: peripheral blood, taken on day 0 of AZD1222 vaccination. The CDR3 coding sequence is TGTGCCAGCGTAGGCACAGCCTCCTACGAGCAGTACTTC. Amino acids: CASVGTASYEQYF.